This T cell receptor beta chain was found in a study of blood T cell repertoires in COVID-19. Overall study: From T cells, B-cell-depleted T cells, or PBMCs came the material, which was cDNA or gDNA.

V lost 2 bases to trimming and J lost 3 bases, with 20 bases between them. CDR1 MNHEY and CDR2 SVGEGT come from the germline V gene. CDR3 length: 17 residues. Using immunoSEQ multiplex PCR, the repertoire was profiled, and TCRdb retains in-frame clones only, with some absent. The sample yields about 150,000 clones, roughly 85% seen once. V usage is TRBV6-2 or TRBV6-3 and J usage is TRBJ2-7; tentative D call: TRBD2 (6 bases). The source material was peripheral blood. This clonotype originated in a man aged 65-85 years with acute or convalescent COVID-19. The CDR3 is CASSYNPGRTKLYEQYF. The CDR3 DNA reads TGTGCCAGCAGTTACAACCCGGGACGGACTAAGCTCTACGAGCAGTACTTC.